This TCR beta chain was retrieved from a study of PD-1 blockade in classical Hodgkin lymphoma. About the study: Nivolumab dosing for patients was 3 mg/kg, administered intravenously every 2 weeks. Study results and limitations: In newly diagnosed patients, baseline TCR diversity was reportedly below that of healthy donors. Exclusion covered patients beginning nivolumab under 1 year post-ASCT.

This sample's time point: cycle 4 day 1 (C4D1), after 5 to 7 weeks of nivolumab. Every patient relapsed after autologous stem cell transplantation, and brentuximab vedotin exposure varied. Complete response, partial response or progressive disease was each patient's best response. The repertoire was sequenced with immunoSEQ multiplex PCR; TCRdb's copy has only in-frame clones and lacks some. Found here are tens of thousands of clones, over 60% of them singletons; the top ten hold 15% to 20%. Concerning this clone: Its antigen is unknown.

The input for sequencing was peripheral blood mononuclear cells (PBMCs), taken before the fourth cycle of nivolumab. The receptor comes from a human donor with classical Hodgkin lymphoma.

CDR3 coding DNA: TGTGCCAGCAGCCTTGGACTAGCGGGGGGACCCCTGGAGACCCAGTACTTC. This codes for CASSLGLAGGPLETQYF. The chain combines TRBV7-2 with TRBJ2-5, with 14 bases aligning to TRBD2. Trimming removed 5 bases from V and 5 bases from J; junction bases left unmatched: 10. From germline, CDR1 is SGHTA and CDR2 FQGNSA. The CDR3 is 17 residues long.